The 5 T cell receptor beta chains below all came from one sample that was sequenced in a study of blood T cell repertoires in COVID-19. Profiling relied on immunoSEQ multiplex PCR, and the TCRdb table lists in-frame clones only, not all of them. The sample lists approximately 250,000 clones; around 89% were seen once. The sample comprised PBMCs or T cells enriched from blood (not recorded which). Receptors originate from a woman in her twenties or thirties with acute COVID-19.

About this clone itself: Other DNA sequences from this sample encode an identical CDR3 as well. The CDR3 here is CASSYGQYTDTQYF. CDR3 bases: TGTGCCAGCAGTTACGGACAGTATACAGATACGCAGTATTTT. The V and J genes are TRBV6-5 and TRBJ2-3; a possible D gene is TRBD1 (6 bases). The germline gives CDR1 MNHEY, CDR2 SVGAGI. CDR3 length: 14 amino acids. Trimming took 2 bases from V and 3 from J, leaving 9 bases between them.

This clone has a handful of counts. The CDR3 sequence is CASSPPMGRGTGELFF. In DNA form, the CDR3 reads TGTGCCAGCTCACCACCGATGGGTCGGGGCACCGGGGAGCTGTTTTTT. The rearrangement links TRBV18 to TRBJ2-2, with D perhaps matching TRBD2 (5 bases). The CDR3 contains 16 residues. In germline, CDR1 is KGHSH, CDR2 LQKENI. V was cut by 0 bases and J by 4 bases, with 12 bases left in between.

CDR3 in DNA: TGTGCCAGCAGTGTAAACACAGGGAACAGGGGTAATTCACCCCTCCACTTT. As protein: CASSVNTGNRGNSPLHF. The chain couples TRBV28 to TRBJ1-6; 7 nucleotides match TRBD1. The J segment lost 6 bases and the V segment lost 5 bases, leaving 13 bases of the junction unmatched. The germline CDR1 and CDR2 sequences are MDHEN and SYDVKM. This CDR3 contains 17 residues.

This sequence joins TRBV6-2 or TRBV6-3 and TRBJ1-2, with TRBD1 as a possible D gene (5 bases). CDR1 is MNHEY, CDR2 SVGEGT, per germline. The CDR3 runs to 14 residues. V dropped 2 bases and J dropped 4 bases, with 11 bases sitting between them. CDR3 nucleotides: TGTGCCAGCAGTTACGACAGCTCGTTCTATGGCTACACCTTC. The encoded protein is CASSYDSSFYGYTF.

The rearrangement joins TRBV2 to TRBJ2-7; 11 bases are shared with TRBD2. Germline CDR1 is SNHLY and CDR2 is FYNNEI. The CDR3 covers 15 residues. V shed 9 bases and J 1 base; nucleotides not matched to a gene: 8. CDR3 sequence (DNA): TGTGCCAGGGGGACTAGCGGATATCCATCCTACGAGCAGTACTTC. Amino acid sequence: CARGTSGYPSYEQYF.